Listed below are T cell receptor beta chains from one sample, sequenced in a study of blood T cell repertoires in COVID-19. Only in-frame clones appear in the TCRdb table, and some are missing; sequencing was by immunoSEQ multiplex PCR. The sample records approximately 250,000 clones, about 88% being singletons. The specimen sequenced was PBMCs or T cells enriched from blood (not recorded which). The receptors were sampled from an older woman in a cohort exposed to, infected with or recovered from COVID-19 (not recorded which). Each CDR3 is given with its conserved first and last residue. D genes are given only for firm matches.

CDR3: CASSQGQGYTQYF
D: TRBD1
V: TRBV4-1
J: TRBJ2-3

CDR3: CASSFGTSGYTGELFF
D: TRBD2
V: TRBV9
J: TRBJ2-2

CDR3: CASSIGPSQHF
D: NA
V: TRBV19
J: TRBJ1-5

CDR3: CASSFGDRDGTGELFF
D: TRBD1
V: TRBV5-1
J: TRBJ2-2

CDR3: CAWGGGGQRKTQYF
D: NA
V: TRBV30
J: TRBJ2-5

CDR3: CASSGGQGANYGYTF
D: TRBD1
V: TRBV6-4
J: TRBJ1-2

CDR3: CASSLRQGYGYTF
D: TRBD1
V: TRBV27
J: TRBJ1-2

CDR3: CASSPQGGLAGANEQYF
D: TRBD2
V: TRBV9
J: TRBJ2-7

CDR3: CASSLGGANKGRTIYF
D: NA
V: TRBV28
J: TRBJ1-3

CDR3: CASSLGLPSYEQYF
D: NA
V: TRBV5-1
J: TRBJ2-7

CDR3: CASSYRDKTDTQYF
D: NA
V: TRBV6-5
J: TRBJ2-3

CDR3: CASSVSAGVPYNEQFF
D: TRBD2
V: TRBV9
J: TRBJ2-1

CDR3: CASSSPGQGFNEQFF
D: TRBD1
V: TRBV28
J: TRBJ2-1

CDR3: CASSLYPGTGEQYF
D: NA
V: TRBV28
J: TRBJ2-7

CDR3: CASSQGTGLDEQFF
D: TRBD1
V: TRBV4-1
J: TRBJ2-1

CDR3: CASGLHSLTGGGGNTEAFF
D: TRBD1
V: TRBV12-5
J: TRBJ1-1

CDR3: CASSGVGGAVESYTF
D: NA
V: TRBV2
J: TRBJ1-2

CDR3: CASSRDRTATYEQYF
D: TRBD1
V: TRBV28
J: TRBJ2-7

CDR3: CASKRGTSASYEQYF
D: TRBD2
V: TRBV19
J: TRBJ2-7

CDR3: CASSPRQENLYGYTF
D: NA
V: TRBV7-7
J: TRBJ1-2

CDR3: CASSETGDHTEAFF
D: TRBD1
V: TRBV19
J: TRBJ1-1

CDR3: CASSATGTGVTGELFF
D: TRBD1
V: TRBV19
J: TRBJ2-2

CDR3: CASSLSNNQPQHF
D: NA
V: TRBV7-9
J: TRBJ1-5

CDR3: CASSLAAVNTEAFF
D: NA
V: TRBV7-2
J: TRBJ1-1

CDR3: CASSLSGEVKEKLFF
D: NA
V: TRBV5-6
J: TRBJ1-4

CDR3: CASSQAGGSYGYTF
D: NA
V: TRBV14
J: TRBJ1-2

CDR3: CASSFLGGGGPTYSNQPQHF
D: NA
V: TRBV5-8
J: TRBJ1-5

CDR3: CASSFRSINSPLHF
D: NA
V: TRBV11-3
J: TRBJ1-6

CDR3: CATSDSGTGAQTIF
D: TRBD1
V: TRBV24-1
J: TRBJ2-1

CDR3: CASSRRTTGTYEQYF
D: NA
V: TRBV10-2
J: TRBJ2-7